This T cell receptor (beta chain) is from a study of blood T cell repertoires in COVID-19. The table lists this clone with many counts. The CDR3 is 15 amino acids. From germline, CDR1 is MNHEY and CDR2 SVGAGI. V shed 4 bases, J shed 4 bases, and the junction held 9 bases outside the gene matches. In the authors' methods: Quantification of nucleated cells was approximated via reference gene primer amplification. The method was immunoSEQ multiplex PCR; TCRdb's version includes in-frame clones alone and lacks a portion of them. V and J calls and clone size are those listed in that table; D and trimming were worked out from the DNA. There are about 120,000 clones in the sample; more than 70% occur only once, and about 1.5% lies in the top ten.

The chain employs TRBV6-5 and TRBJ1-1; TRBD1 aligns across 7 bases. The sequence derives from a human donor in a cohort sampled during active COVID-19. Sequencing was performed on peripheral blood. CDR3 nucleotides: TGTGCCAGCAGTTTGACAGGGAGTTTAAGCACTGAAGCTTTCTTT. It is translated as CASSLTGSLSTEAFF.